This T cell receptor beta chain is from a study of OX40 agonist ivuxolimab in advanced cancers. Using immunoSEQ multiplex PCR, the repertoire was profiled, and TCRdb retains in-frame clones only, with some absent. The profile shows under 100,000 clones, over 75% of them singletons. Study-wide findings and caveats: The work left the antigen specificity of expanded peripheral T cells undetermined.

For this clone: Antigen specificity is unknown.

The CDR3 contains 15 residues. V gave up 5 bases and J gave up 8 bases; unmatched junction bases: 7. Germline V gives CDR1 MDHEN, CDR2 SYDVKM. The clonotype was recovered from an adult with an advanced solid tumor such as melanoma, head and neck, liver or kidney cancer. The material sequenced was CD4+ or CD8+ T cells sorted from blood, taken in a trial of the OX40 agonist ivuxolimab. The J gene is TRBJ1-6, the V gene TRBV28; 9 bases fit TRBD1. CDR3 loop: CASSPGTGLDSPLHF. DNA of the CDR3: TGTGCCAGCAGTCCAGGGACAGGGTTGGATTCACCCCTCCACTTT.